Each of the 6 T cell receptor beta chains below was sequenced from the same sample in a study of blood T cell repertoires in COVID-19. Profiled with immunoSEQ multiplex PCR; TCRdb holds only in-frame clones, not every one. Of fewer than 300,000 clones in the sample, roughly 91% were seen once. The sample consisted of PBMCs or T cells enriched from blood (not recorded which). The receptors were gathered from a woman in her forties with acute COVID-19.

The rearrangement uses TRBV6-1 and TRBJ1-2; D is unresolved. The germline V and J ends were trimmed by 0 bases and 1 base, with 12 bases remaining between them. Per the germline V gene, CDR1 is MNHNS and CDR2 is SASEGT. The CDR3 covers 16 residues. CDR3 coding DNA: TGTGCCAGCAGTGAAGCGGGAGGGAAGGGTAACTATGGCTACACCTTC. Its protein is CASSEAGGKGNYGYTF.

V is TRBV4-1 and J is TRBJ2-2; maybe TRBD1 (6 bases). This CDR3 contains 19 residues. The germline gives CDR1 MGHRA, CDR2 YSYEKL. V dropped 2 bases and J dropped 6 bases, with 25 bases sitting between them. The CDR3 region has the DNA TGCGCCAGCAGCCAATCGGCTGGGGGACAAGCGAGTTTTTCCGGGGAGCTGTTTTTT. It codes for CASSQSAGGQASFSGELFF.

The rearrangement links TRBV27 to TRBJ1-5; no firm D call. The V gene lost 3 bases and the J gene lost 6 bases, with 12 bases spanning the gap. The CDR3 covers 14 residues. Germline lookup yields CDR1 MNHEY and CDR2 SMNVEV (reference sequence). The CDR3 protein is CASSLRHLGQPQHF. The CDR3 region has the DNA TGTGCCAGCAGTTTGCGGCACCTGGGTCAGCCCCAGCATTTT.

V and J are TRBV9 and TRBJ2-7, with TRBD2 matching over 11 bases. This CDR3 spans 13 amino acids. Germline lookup yields CDR1 SGDLS and CDR2 YYNGEE. CDR3 residues: CASSVGASGRLRV. The CDR3 coding sequence is TGTGCCAGCAGCGTAGGGGCTAGCGGGAGGCTGAGAGTC.

This clone was detected only once. This chain connects TRBV27 to TRBJ2-3, with 12 bases identical to TRBD2. This CDR3 is built from 17 residues. The V gene's germline CDR1 is MNHEY and CDR2 SMNVEV (reference sequence). Losses at the gene ends were 4 bases for V and 2 bases for J; bases not matched to a gene: 7. For the CDR3, the DNA is TGTGCCAGCAGTTCGCTACTAGCGGGAGGCCCCACAGATACGCAGTATTTT. It codes for CASSSLLAGGPTDTQYF.

This clone has a single count. The chain has TRBV19 and TRBJ2-1, with D maybe TRBD2 (6 bases). The CDR3 length is 15 residues. The germline CDR1 and CDR2 sequences are LNHDA and SQIVND (reference sequence). With 2 bases removed from V and 8 bases from J, the gap between germline ends came to 16 bases. The CDR3 protein is CASSIRLAWKDEQFF. The CDR3 coding sequence is TGTGCCAGTAGTATACGGCTAGCGTGGAAGGATGAGCAGTTCTTC.